This T cell receptor (beta chain) was sequenced for a study of blood T cell repertoires in COVID-19. Assay: immunoSEQ multiplex PCR; the TCRdb copy retains only in-frame clones and omits some. The sample consists of roughly 250,000 clones, about 89% of them appearing once. Participants, about 18 to 90 years old, spanned approximately 26 US areas. Donors in Cohort 3 who had recovered were those with two negative PCRs, healthcare professional clearance, or resolution of their symptoms. From germline, CDR1 is MNHEY and CDR2 SVGAGI. V dropped 6 bases and J dropped 0; count of bases not matched to a gene: 2. The CDR3 has 14 residues.

Sequencing input: PBMCs or T cells enriched from blood (not recorded which). The chain employs TRBV6-5 and TRBJ1-3; TRBD1 matches at 7 bases. The sequence was collected from a man in his forties who had recovered from COVID-19. CDR3 in amino acids: CASRQGNSGNTIYF. In DNA, the CDR3 is TGTGCCAGCAGACAGGGGAACTCTGGAAACACCATATATTTT.